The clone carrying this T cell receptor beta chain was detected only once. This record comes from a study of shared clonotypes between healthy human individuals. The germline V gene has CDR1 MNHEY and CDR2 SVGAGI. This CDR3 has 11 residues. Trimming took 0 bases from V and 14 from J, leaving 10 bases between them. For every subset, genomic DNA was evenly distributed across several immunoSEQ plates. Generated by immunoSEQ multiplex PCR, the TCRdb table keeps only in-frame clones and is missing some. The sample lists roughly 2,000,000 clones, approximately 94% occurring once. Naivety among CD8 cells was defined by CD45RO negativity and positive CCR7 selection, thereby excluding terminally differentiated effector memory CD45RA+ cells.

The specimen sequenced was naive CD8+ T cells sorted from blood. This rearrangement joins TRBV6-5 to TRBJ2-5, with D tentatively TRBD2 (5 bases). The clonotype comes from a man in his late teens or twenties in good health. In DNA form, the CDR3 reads TGTGCCAGCAGTTACTCCGGGGATTTCTACTTC. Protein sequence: CASSYSGDFYF.